This T cell receptor beta chain was captured by sequencing in a study of blood T cell repertoires in COVID-19. On the study more broadly: Acute and convalescent COVID-19 samples came from the United States, Italy and Spain. From T cells, B-cell-depleted T cells, or PBMCs came the material, which was cDNA or gDNA.

The assay was immunoSEQ multiplex PCR, and TCRdb's table has in-frame clones only and misses some. The sample comprises 250,000 or so clones, approximately 87% of which are singletons, and around 5.9% rests with the top ten. The CDR3 spans 15 residues. CDR1 is MDHEN, CDR2 SYDVKM, per germline. V lost 5 bases, J lost 1 base, and 8 bases stayed unmatched. Input material: peripheral blood. This receptor was taken from a man aged 55 to 69 with acute or convalescent COVID-19. The chain combines TRBV28 with TRBJ2-7; 7 bases match TRBD1. The CDR3 reads CASSETRTGSYEQYF. The CDR3 DNA reads TGTGCCAGCAGTGAGACACGGACAGGATCCTACGAGCAGTACTTC.